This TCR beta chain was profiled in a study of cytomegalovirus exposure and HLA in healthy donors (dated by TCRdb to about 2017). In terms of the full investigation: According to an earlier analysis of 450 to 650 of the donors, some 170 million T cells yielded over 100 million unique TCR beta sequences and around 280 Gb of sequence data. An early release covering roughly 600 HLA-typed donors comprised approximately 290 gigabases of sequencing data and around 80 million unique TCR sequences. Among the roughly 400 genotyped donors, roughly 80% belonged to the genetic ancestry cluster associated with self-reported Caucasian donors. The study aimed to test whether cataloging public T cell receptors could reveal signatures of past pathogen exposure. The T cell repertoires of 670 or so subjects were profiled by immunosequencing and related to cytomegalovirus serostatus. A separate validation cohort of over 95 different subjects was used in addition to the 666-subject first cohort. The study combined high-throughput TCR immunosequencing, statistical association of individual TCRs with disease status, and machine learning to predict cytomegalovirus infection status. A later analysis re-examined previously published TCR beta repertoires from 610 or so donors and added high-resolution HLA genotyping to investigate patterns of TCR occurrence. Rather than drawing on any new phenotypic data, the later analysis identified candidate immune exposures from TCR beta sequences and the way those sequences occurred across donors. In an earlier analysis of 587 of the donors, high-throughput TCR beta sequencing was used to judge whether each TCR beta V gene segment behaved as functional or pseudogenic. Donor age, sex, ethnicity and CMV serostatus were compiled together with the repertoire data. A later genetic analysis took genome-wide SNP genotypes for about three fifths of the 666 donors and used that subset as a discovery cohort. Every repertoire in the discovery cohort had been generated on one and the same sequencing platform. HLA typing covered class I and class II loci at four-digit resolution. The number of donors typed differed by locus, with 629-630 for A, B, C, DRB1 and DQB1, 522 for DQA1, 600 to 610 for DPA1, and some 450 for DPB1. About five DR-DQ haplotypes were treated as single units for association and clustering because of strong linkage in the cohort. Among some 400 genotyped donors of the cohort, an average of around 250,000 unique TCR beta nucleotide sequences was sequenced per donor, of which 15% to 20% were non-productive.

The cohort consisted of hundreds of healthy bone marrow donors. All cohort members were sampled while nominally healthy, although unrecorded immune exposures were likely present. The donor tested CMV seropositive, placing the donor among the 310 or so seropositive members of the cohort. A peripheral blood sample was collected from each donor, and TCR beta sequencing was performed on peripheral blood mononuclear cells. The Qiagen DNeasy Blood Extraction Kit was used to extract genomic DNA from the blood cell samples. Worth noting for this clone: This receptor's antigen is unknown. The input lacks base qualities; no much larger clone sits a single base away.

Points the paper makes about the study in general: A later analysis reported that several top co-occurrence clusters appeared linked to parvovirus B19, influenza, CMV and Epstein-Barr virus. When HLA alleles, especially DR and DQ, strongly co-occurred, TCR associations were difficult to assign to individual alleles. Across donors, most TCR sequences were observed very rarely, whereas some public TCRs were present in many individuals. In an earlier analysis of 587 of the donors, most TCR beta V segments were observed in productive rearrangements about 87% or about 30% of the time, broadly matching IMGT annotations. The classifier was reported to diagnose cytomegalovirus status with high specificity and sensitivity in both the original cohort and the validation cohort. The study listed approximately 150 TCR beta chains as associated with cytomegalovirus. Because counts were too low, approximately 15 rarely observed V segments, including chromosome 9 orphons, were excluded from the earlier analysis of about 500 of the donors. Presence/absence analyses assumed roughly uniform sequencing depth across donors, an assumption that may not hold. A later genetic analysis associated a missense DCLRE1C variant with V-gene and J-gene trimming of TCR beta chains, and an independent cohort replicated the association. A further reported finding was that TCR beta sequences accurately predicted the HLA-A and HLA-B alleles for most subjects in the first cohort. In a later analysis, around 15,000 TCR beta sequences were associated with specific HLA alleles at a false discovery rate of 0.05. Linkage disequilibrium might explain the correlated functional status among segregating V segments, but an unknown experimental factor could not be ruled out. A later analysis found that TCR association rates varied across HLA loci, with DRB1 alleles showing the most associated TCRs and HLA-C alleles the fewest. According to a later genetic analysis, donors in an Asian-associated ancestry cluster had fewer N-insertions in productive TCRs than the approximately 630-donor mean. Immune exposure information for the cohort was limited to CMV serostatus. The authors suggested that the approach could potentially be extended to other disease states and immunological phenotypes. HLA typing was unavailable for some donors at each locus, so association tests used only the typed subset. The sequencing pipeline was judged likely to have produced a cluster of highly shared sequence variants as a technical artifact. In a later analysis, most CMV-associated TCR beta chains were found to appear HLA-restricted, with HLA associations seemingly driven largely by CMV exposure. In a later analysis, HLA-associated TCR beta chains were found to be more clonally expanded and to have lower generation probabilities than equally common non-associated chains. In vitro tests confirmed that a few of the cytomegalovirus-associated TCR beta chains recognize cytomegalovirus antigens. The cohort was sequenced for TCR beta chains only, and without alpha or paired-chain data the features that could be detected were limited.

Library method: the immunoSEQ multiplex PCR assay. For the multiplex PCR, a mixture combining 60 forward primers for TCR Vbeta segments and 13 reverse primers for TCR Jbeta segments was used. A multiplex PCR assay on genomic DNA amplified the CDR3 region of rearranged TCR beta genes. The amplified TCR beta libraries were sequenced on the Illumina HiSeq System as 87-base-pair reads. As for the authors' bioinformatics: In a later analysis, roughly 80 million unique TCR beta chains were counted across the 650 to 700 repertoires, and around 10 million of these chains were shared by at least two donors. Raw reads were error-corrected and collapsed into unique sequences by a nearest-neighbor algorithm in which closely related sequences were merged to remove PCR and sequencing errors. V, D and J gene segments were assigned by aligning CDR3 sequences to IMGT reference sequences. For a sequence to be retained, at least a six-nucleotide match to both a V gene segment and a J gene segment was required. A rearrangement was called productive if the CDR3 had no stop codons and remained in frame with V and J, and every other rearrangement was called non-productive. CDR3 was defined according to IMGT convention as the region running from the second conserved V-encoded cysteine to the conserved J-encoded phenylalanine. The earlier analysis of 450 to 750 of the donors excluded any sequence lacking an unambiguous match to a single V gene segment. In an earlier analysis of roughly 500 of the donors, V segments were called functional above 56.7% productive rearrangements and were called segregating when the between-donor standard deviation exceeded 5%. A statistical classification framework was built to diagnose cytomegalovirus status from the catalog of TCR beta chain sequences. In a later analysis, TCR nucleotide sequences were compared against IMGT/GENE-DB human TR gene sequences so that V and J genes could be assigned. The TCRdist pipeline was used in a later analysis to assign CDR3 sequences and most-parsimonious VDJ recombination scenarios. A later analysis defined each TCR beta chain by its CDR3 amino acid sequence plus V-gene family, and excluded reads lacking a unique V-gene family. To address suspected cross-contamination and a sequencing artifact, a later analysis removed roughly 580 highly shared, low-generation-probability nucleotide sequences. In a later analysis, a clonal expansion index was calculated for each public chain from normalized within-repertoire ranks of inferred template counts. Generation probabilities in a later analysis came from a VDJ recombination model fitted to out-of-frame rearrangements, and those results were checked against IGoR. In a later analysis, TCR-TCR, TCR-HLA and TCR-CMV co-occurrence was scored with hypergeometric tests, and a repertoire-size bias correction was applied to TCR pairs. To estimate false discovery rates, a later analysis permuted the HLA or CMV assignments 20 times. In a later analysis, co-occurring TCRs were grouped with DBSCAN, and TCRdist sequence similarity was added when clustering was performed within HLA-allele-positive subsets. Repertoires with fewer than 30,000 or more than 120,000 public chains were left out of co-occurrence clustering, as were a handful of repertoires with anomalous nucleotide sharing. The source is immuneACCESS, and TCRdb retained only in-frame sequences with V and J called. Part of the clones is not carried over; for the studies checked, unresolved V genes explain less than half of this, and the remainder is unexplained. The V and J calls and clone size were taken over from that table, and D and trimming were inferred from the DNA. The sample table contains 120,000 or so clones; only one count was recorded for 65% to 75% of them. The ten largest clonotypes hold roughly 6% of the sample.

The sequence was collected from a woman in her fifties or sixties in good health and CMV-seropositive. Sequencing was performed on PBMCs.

The DNA sequence follows: TGTGCTAGTGGTTTGACGGGGGTCAATGAGCAGTTCTTC. Translated, it gives CASGLTGVNEQFF. In this chain, TRBV12-5 is recombined with TRBJ2-1; 6 matching bases give a weak D call of TRBD2. The junction shows trimming of 2 bases on V and 6 bases on J, plus 8 bases between the germline ends. The germline V gene yields LGHNT for CDR1 and FRNRAP for CDR2. The cysteine opens and the phenylalanine closes a CDR3 of 13 amino acids. The only DNA kept is the CDR3, 39 bases in frame from the first base.